This TCR beta chain was profiled in a study of T cell responses to AZD1222 COVID-19 vaccine. TCRdb's table, derived via immunoSEQ multiplex PCR, lists solely in-frame clones and lacks some. The table records some 100,000 clones, about 83% of them present only once. The material was peripheral blood, obtained on day 0 of AZD1222 vaccination. This clonotype originated in an adult in good health.

The CDR3 protein is CASSDTGAHNQPQHF. The CDR3 DNA sequence: TGCGCCAGCAGCGATACGGGGGCCCACAATCAGCCCCAGCATTTT. This chain uses TRBV10-2 with TRBJ1-5; D is possibly TRBD1 (6 bases). The CDR3 length is 15 residues. Germline CDR1 is WSHSY and CDR2 is SAAADI. Trimming removed 6 bases from V and 3 bases from J, with 15 bases in between.